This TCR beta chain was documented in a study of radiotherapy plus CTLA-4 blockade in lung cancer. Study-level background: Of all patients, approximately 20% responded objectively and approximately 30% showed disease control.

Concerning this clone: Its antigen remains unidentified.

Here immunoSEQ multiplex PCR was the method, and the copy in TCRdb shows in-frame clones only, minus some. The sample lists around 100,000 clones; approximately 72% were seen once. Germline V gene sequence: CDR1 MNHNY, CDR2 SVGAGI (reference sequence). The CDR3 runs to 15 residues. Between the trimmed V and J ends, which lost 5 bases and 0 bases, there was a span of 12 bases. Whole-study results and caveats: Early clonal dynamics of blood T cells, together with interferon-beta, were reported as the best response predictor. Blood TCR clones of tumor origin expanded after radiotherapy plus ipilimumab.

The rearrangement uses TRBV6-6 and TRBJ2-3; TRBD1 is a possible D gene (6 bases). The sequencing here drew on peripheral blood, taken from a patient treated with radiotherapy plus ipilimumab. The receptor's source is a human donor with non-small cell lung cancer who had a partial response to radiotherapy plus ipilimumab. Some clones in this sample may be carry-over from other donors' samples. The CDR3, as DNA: TGTGCCAGCAGTCAGGACAGCCCTAGCACAGATACGCAGTATTTT. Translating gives CASSQDSPSTDTQYF.